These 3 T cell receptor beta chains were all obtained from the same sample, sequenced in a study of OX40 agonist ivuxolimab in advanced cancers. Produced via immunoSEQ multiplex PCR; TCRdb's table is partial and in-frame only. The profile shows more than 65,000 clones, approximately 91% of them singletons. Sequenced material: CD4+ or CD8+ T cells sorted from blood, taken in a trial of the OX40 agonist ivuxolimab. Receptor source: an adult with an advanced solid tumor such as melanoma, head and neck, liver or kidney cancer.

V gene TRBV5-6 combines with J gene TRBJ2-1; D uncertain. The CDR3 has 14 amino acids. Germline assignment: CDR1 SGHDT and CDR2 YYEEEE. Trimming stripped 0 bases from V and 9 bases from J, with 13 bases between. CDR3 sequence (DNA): TGTGCCAGCAGCTTGGGTTCGTTTCCCGGTGAGCAGTTCTTC. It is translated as CASSLGSFPGEQFF.

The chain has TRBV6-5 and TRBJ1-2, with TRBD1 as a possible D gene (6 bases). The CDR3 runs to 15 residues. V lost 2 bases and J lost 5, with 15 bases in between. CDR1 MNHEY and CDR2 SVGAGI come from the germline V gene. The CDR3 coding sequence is TGTGCCAGCAGTTACGCCCGGGACACGGGGTATGGCTACACCTTC. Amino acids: CASSYARDTGYGYTF.

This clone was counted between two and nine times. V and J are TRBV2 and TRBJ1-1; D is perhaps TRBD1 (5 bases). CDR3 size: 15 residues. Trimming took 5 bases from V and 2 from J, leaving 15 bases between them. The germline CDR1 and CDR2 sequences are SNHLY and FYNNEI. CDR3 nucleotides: TGTGCCAGCAGTTTCCAAGGGACGGTTAACACTGAAGCTTTCTTT. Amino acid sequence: CASSFQGTVNTEAFF.